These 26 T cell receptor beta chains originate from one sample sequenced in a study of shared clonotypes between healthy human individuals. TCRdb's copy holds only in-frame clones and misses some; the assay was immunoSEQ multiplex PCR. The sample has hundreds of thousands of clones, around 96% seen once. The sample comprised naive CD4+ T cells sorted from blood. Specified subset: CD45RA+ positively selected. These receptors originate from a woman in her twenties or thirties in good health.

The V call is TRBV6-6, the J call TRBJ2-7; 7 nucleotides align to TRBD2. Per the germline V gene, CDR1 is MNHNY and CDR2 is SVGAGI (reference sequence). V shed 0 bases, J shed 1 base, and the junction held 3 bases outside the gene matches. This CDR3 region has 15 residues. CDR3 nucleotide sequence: TGTGCCAGCAGTTACTCACTAGCGAATTCCTACGAGCAGTACTTC. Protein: CASSYSLANSYEQYF.

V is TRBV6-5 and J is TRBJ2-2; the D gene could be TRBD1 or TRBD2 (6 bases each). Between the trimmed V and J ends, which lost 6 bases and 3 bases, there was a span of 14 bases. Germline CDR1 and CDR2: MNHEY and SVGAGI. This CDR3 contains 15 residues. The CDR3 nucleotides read TGTGCCAGCAGAAATATAGGGGGGTACACCGGGGAGCTGTTTTTT. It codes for CASRNIGGYTGELFF.

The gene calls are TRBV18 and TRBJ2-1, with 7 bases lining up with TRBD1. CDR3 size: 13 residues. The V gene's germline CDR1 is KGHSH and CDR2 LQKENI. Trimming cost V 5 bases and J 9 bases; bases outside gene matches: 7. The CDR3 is CASSRQGQSEQFF. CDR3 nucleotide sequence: TGTGCCAGCTCAAGACAGGGACAAAGTGAGCAGTTCTTC.

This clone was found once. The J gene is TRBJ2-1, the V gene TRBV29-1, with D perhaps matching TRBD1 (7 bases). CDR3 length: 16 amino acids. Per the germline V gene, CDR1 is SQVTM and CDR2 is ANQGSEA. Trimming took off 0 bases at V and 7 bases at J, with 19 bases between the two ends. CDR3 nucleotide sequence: TGCAGCGTTGAAGACTACAGGGGCCCCCGGGGGAATGAGCAGTTCTTC. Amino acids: CSVEDYRGPRGNEQFF.

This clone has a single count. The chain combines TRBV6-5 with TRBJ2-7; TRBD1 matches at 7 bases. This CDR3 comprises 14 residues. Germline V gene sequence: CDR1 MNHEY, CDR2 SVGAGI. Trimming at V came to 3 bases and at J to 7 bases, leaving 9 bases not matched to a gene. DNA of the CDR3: TGTGCCAGCAGTTATTCGACAGGGCCCCTTGAGCAGTACTTC. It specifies CASSYSTGPLEQYF.

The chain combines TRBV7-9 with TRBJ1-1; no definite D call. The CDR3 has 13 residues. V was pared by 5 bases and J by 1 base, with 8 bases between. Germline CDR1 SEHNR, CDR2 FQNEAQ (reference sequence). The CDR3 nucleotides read TGTGCCAGCAGCCCACATGGGAACACTGAAGCTTTCTTT. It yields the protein CASSPHGNTEAFF.

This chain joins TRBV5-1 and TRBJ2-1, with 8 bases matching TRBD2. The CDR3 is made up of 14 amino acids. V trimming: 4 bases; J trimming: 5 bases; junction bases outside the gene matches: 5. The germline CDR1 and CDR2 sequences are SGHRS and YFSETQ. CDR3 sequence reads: CASSRGTRDNEQFF. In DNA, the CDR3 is TGCGCCAGCAGCCGAGGGACTAGAGACAATGAGCAGTTCTTC.

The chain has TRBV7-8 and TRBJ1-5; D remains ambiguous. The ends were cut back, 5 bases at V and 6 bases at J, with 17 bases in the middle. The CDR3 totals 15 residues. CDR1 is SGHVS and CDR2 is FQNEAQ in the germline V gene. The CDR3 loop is CASSPQQTAAQPQHF. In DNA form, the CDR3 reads TGTGCCAGCAGCCCGCAGCAGACGGCAGCTCAGCCCCAGCATTTT.

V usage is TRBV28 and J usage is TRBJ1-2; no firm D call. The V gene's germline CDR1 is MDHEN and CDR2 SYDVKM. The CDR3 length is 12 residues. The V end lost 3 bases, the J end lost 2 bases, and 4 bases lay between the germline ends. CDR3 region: CASSFMNYGYTF. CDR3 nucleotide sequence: TGTGCCAGCAGTTTTATGAACTATGGCTACACCTTC.

In DNA, the CDR3 is TGTGCCAGCAGTCACCCCCCAGGGGGCAACAATCAGCCCCAGCATTTT. This translates into CASSHPPGGNNQPQHF. This rearrangement joins TRBV28 to TRBJ1-5, with 8 bases fitting TRBD1. The CDR3 consists of 16 residues. Germline trimming cut 5 bases from V and 3 bases from J; bases unmatched to any gene: 9. Germline CDR1 is MDHEN and CDR2 is SYDVKM. The complete variable domain, with remaining parts taken from reference TRBV28 and TRBJ1-5, reads DVKVTQSSRYLVKRTGEKVFLECVQDMDHENMFWYRQDPGLGLRLIYFSYDVKMKEKGDIPEGYSVSREKKERFSLILESASTNQTSMYLCASSHPPGGNNQPQHFGDGTRLSIL.

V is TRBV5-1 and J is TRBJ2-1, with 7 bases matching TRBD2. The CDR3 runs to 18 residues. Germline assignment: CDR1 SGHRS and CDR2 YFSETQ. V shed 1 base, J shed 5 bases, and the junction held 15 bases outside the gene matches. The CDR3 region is CASSLYPGTGTTDNEQFF. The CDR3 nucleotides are TGCGCCAGCAGCTTGTATCCGGGGACCGGGACTACTGACAATGAGCAGTTCTTC.

The CDR3 coding sequence is TGTGCCAGCAGCGTAGGCAGGGTAGCGGGAGTAACCGGGGAGCTGTTTTTT. Residues: CASSVGRVAGVTGELFF. V usage is TRBV9 and J usage is TRBJ2-2; 9 nucleotides line up with TRBD2. The V and J ends lost 0 bases and 5 bases, in that order; junction bases with no gene match: 8. The CDR3 runs 17 residues. Germline CDR1 and CDR2: SGDLS and YYNGEE.

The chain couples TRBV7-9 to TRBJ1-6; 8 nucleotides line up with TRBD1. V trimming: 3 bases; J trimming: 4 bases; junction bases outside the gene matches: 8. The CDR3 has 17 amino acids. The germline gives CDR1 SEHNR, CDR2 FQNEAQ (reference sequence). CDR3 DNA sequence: TGTGCCAGCAGCTTCCGTCCGGACAGGGTTTATAATTCACCCCTCCACTTT. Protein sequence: CASSFRPDRVYNSPLHF.

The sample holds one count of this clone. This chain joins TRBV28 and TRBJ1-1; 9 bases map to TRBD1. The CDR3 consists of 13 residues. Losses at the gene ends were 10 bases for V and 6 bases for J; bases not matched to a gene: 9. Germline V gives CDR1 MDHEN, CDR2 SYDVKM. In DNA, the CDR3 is TGTGCCACCTGGGACAGGGAACTTTCTGAAGCTTTCTTT. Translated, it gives CATWDRELSEAFF.

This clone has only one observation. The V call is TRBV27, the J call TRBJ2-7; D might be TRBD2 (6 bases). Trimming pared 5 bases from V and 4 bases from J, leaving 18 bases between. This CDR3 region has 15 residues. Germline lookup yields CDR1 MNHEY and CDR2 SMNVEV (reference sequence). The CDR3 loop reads CASSLPSANFYEQYF. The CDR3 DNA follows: TGTGCCAGCAGTCTTCCTAGCGCGAATTTTTACGAGCAGTACTTC.

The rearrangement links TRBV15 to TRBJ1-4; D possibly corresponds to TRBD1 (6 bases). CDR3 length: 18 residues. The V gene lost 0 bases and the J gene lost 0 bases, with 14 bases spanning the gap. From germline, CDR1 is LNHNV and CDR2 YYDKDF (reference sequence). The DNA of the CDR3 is TGTGCCACCAGCAGAGATCGGGGTACAGGGACAACTAATGAAAAACTGTTTTTT. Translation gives CATSRDRGTGTTNEKLFF.

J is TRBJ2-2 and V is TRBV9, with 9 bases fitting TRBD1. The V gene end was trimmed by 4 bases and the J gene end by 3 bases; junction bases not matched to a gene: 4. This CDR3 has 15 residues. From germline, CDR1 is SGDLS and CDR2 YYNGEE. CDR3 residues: CASSPQGAHTGELFF. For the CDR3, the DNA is TGTGCCAGCAGCCCACAGGGGGCTCACACCGGGGAGCTGTTTTTT.

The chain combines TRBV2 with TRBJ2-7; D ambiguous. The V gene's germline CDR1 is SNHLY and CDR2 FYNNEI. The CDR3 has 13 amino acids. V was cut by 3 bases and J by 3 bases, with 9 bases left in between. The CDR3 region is CASSDEPVYEQYF. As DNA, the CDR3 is TGTGCCAGCAGTGATGAACCAGTCTACGAGCAGTACTTC.

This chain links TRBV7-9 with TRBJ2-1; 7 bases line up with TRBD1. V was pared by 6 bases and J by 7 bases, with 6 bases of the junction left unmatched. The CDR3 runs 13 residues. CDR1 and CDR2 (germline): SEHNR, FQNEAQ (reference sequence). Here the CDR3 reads CASSFHRGNEQFF. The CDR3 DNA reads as TGTGCCAGCAGTTTCCACAGGGGAAATGAGCAGTTCTTC. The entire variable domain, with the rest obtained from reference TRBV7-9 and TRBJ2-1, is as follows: DTGVSQNPRHKITKRGQNVTFRCDPISEHNRLYWYRQTLGQGPEFLTYFQNEAQLEKSRLLSDRFSAERPKGSFSTLEIQRTEQGDSAMYLCASSFHRGNEQFFGPGTRLTVL.

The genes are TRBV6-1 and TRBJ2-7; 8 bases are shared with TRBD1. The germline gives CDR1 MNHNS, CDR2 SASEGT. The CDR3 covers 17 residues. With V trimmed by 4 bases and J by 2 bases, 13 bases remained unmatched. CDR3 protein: CASSAIGQGIWAYEQYF. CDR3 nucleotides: TGTGCCAGCAGTGCAATCGGACAGGGCATTTGGGCCTACGAGCAGTACTTC.

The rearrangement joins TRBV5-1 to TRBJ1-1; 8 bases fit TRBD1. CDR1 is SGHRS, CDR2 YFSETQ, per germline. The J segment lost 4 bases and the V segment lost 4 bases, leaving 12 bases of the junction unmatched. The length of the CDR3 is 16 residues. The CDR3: CASSQEPQGVSTEAFF. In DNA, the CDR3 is TGCGCCAGCAGCCAGGAGCCACAGGGGGTGAGCACTGAAGCTTTCTTT.

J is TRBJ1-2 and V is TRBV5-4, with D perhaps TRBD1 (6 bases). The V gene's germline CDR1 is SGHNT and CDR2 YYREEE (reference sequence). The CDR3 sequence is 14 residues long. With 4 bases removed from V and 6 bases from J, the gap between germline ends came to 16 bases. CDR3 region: CASSRKNREHGYTF. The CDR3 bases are TGTGCCAGCAGCCGGAAGAACAGGGAGCATGGCTACACCTTC.

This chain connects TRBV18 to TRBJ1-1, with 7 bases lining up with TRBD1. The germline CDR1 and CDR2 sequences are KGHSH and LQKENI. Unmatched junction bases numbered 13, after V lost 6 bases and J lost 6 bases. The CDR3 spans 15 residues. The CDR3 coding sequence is TGTGCCAGCTCCCCAAAGCGGGACAGCGGGCCTGAAGCTTTCTTT. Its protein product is CASSPKRDSGPEAFF. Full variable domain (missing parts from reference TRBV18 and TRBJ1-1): NAGVMQNPRHLVRRRGQEARLRCSPMKGHSHVYWYRQLPEEGLKFMVYLQKENIIDESGMPKERFSAEFPKEGPSILRIQQVVRGDSAAYFCASSPKRDSGPEAFFGQGTRLTVV.

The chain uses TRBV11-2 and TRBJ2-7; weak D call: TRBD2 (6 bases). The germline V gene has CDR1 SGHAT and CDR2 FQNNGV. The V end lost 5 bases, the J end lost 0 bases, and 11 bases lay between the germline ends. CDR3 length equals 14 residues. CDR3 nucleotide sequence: TGTGCCAGCAGCGTTCCGACTAGCTCCTACGAGCAGTACTTC. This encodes CASSVPTSSYEQYF.

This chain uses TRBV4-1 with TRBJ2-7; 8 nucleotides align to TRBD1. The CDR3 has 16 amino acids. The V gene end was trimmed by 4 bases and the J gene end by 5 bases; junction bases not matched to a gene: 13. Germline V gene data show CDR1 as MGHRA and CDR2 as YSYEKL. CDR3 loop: CASSPGQGLMKDEQYF. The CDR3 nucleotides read TGCGCCAGCAGCCCCGGACAGGGATTAATGAAAGACGAGCAGTACTTC.

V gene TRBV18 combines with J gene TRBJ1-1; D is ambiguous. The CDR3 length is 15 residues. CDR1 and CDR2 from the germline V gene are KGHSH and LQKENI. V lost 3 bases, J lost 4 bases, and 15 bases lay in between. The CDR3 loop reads CASSPPGPSGTEAFF. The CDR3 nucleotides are TGTGCCAGCTCACCGCCCGGACCGTCGGGCACTGAAGCTTTCTTT. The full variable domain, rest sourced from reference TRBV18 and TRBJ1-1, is NAGVMQNPRHLVRRRGQEARLRCSPMKGHSHVYWYRQLPEEGLKFMVYLQKENIIDESGMPKERFSAEFPKEGPSILRIQQVVRGDSAAYFCASSPPGPSGTEAFFGQGTRLTVV.